One sample yielded the 27 T cell receptor beta chains listed below, sequenced in a study of blood T cell repertoires in COVID-19. Assay used: immunoSEQ multiplex PCR; TCRdb lists only in-frame clones, some missing. The profile shows roughly 240,000 clones, 86% of them singletons. Source material: peripheral blood. The receptors derive from a woman of 80 years or more with COVID-19, enrolled during active disease.

In this sample, this clone turned up once. The chain has TRBV6-5 and TRBJ1-5; no clear D gene. CDR1 and CDR2 (germline): MNHEY, SVGAGI. V was clipped by 5 bases and J by 8 bases, with 16 bases between them. This CDR3 is built from 14 residues. The CDR3 is CASSRLPPEEPQHF. The DNA of the CDR3 is TGTGCCAGCAGTAGGCTCCCCCCCGAGGAGCCCCAGCATTTT.

The chain combines TRBV3-1 (or the pseudogene TRBV3-2) with TRBJ1-4, with no clear D. V was pared by 1 base and J by 0 bases, with 6 bases between. The CDR3 has 15 amino acids. From germline, CDR1 is LGHDT and CDR2 YNNKEL (reference sequence). This CDR3 is CASSQGITTNEKLFF. CDR3 DNA sequence: TGTGCCAGCAGCCAAGGTATTACAACTAATGAAAAACTGTTTTTT.

The CDR3 loop reads CAGIGDGYTF. For the CDR3, the DNA is TGTGCCGGGATAGGGGATGGCTACACCTTC. The chain carries TRBV30 and TRBJ1-2, with D perhaps matching TRBD1 (5 bases). The CDR3 consists of 10 residues. The germline CDR1 and CDR2 sequences are GTSNPN and SVGIG (reference sequence). Between the trimmed V and J ends, which lost 8 bases and 6 bases, there was a span of 10 bases.

This clone came up once. The chain uses TRBV3-1 (or the pseudogene TRBV3-2) and TRBJ2-1; D gene ambiguous. The germline gives CDR1 LGHDT, CDR2 YNNKEL (reference sequence). The CDR3 sequence is 14 residues long. Trimming removed 1 base at V and 3 bases at J, with 7 bases between. The CDR3 loop reads CASSQGHSYNEQFF. CDR3 nucleotides: TGTGCCAGCAGCCAAGGGCACAGCTACAATGAGCAGTTCTTC.

This chain uses TRBV6-5 with TRBJ2-5, with D perhaps matching TRBD2 (5 bases). The CDR3 sequence is 15 residues long. Germline V lookup: CDR1 MNHEY, CDR2 SVGAGI. V lost 0 bases and J lost 4, with 12 bases in between. Here the CDR3 DNA reads TGTGCCAGCAGTTACTCCGGAGGAAGGCTAGAGACCCAGTACTTC. It yields the protein CASSYSGGRLETQYF.

This chain uses TRBV7-9 with TRBJ1-2, with 9 bases aligning to TRBD1. Germline values: CDR1 SEHNR, CDR2 FQNEAQ (reference sequence). V lost 6 bases and J lost 6; bases outside the gene matches: 8. The CDR3 contains 14 residues. CDR3 nucleotide sequence: TGTGCCAGCAGAATTACAGGGGGCGCAGATGGCTACACCTTC. As protein: CASRITGGADGYTF.

This clone was counted between two and nine times. The V and J genes are TRBV7-2 and TRBJ1-3; no firm D call. The CDR3 loop spans 17 amino acids. CDR1 is SGHTA and CDR2 is FQGNSA in the germline V gene. The V end lost 1 base, the J end lost 3 bases, and 16 bases lay between the germline ends. The chain's CDR3 is CASSLGSGGNLGNTIYF. The CDR3 bases are TGTGCCAGCAGCTTAGGGAGTGGAGGGAATCTTGGAAACACCATATATTTT. Drawing the rest from reference TRBV7-2 and TRBJ1-3, the complete variable domain is GAGVSQSPSNKVTEKGKDVELRCDPISGHTALYWYRQSLGQGLEFLIYFQGNSAPDKSGLPSDRFSAERTGGSVSTLTIQRTQQEDSAVYLCASSLGSGGNLGNTIYFGEGSWLTVV.

The gene calls are TRBV19 and TRBJ1-4; no firm D call. V was shortened by 6 bases and J by 7 bases, with 15 bases between the two germline ends. Germline V CDR1 and CDR2: LNHDA, SQIVND (reference sequence). The CDR3 runs to 14 residues. In DNA, the CDR3 is TGTGCCAGTAGAGGGCCTTCAGAGGGTGAAAAACTGTTTTTT. Protein: CASRGPSEGEKLFF.

The V call is TRBV5-6, the J call TRBJ1-6; TRBD1 agrees at 7 bases. This CDR3 is 17 amino acids long. Germline trimming cut 3 bases from V and 7 bases from J; bases unmatched to any gene: 13. CDR1 is SGHDT and CDR2 is YYEEEE in the germline V gene. The CDR3 DNA reads TGTGCCAGCAGCTGGAGGCCCCGGACAGGAGGGAATTCACCCCTCCACTTT. Translating gives CASSWRPRTGGNSPLHF.

This chain uses TRBV15 with TRBJ2-2; D uncertain. V gave up 1 base and J gave up 5 bases, with 5 bases separating them. Per the germline V gene, CDR1 is LNHNV and CDR2 is YYDKDF (reference sequence). This CDR3 has 13 residues. The CDR3 here is CATSRVKTGELFF. The CDR3 DNA is TGTGCCACCAGCAGAGTTAAAACCGGGGAGCTGTTTTTT.

The chain carries TRBV29-1 and TRBJ2-7, with 12 bases identical to TRBD1. J lost 4 bases, V lost 5 bases, and 6 bases had no gene match. The germline V gene encodes CDR1 SQVTM and CDR2 ANQGSEA. The CDR3 length is 14 residues. The CDR3 coding sequence is TGCAGCGTTACGGTGGGACAGGGGGCATACGAGCAGTACGTC. This codes for CSVTVGQGAYEQYV.

In regard to this clone: The DNA is omitted, as the CDR3 cannot be located on it reliably, and the CDR3 follows TCRdb's listing. The CDR3 loop reads CASRFGPGTGEKFYEQYV. The chain links TRBV12-2 to TRBJ2-7; the table's D call, TRBD1, has no DNA check behind it. TRBV12-2 is shown as a pseudogene. The CDR3 numbers 18 amino acids, ends counted.

This clone was found a few times. This chain joins TRBV29-1 and TRBJ2-1; possible D gene TRBD1, 6 bases. The ends were cut back, 6 bases at V and 9 bases at J, with 18 bases in the middle. The CDR3 sequence is 13 residues long. CDR1 SQVTM and CDR2 ANQGSEA come from the germline V gene. CDR3 DNA: TGCAGCGTCGACTCGGACAGAAGTAGTGAGCAGTTCTTC. It is translated as CSVDSDRSSEQFF.

This clone turned up a few times. This chain connects TRBV28 to TRBJ1-6; D is possibly TRBD1 (5 bases). Trimming removed 7 bases from V and 11 bases from J, with 24 bases in between. This CDR3 comprises 16 residues. CDR1 and CDR2 from the germline V gene are MDHEN and SYDVKM. CDR3 residues: CASTPNRASNRTPLHF. The CDR3, as DNA: TGTGCCAGCACCCCGAACCGGGCCTCAAACAGGACACCCCTCCACTTT.

This chain uses TRBV30 with TRBJ1-2, with a tentative D call TRBD1 (5 bases). The CDR3 spans 15 residues. With 0 bases removed from V and 2 bases from J, the gap between germline ends came to 13 bases. Germline V gene data show CDR1 as GTSNPN and CDR2 as SVGIG (reference sequence). The CDR3 is CAWSVSGTWNYGYTF. The CDR3, as DNA: TGTGCCTGGAGTGTCAGCGGGACGTGGAACTATGGCTACACCTTC.

CDR3 sequence reads: CASSSGQGSNEKLFF. The CDR3 bases are TGCGCCAGCAGCTCCGGACAGGGGAGTAATGAAAAACTGTTTTTT. This chain joins TRBV5-1 and TRBJ1-4, with 9 bases fitting TRBD1. The V and J ends lost 3 bases and 4 bases, in that order; junction bases with no gene match: 4. Germline assignment: CDR1 SGHRS and CDR2 YFSETQ. This CDR3 has 15 residues.

The chain joins TRBV2 to TRBJ1-6, with 9 bases fitting TRBD1. This CDR3 comprises 16 residues. Germline V gene lookup returns CDR1 SNHLY and CDR2 FYNNEI. With 2 bases clipped from V and 6 bases from J, the junction kept 5 bases outside the gene matches. The CDR3 loop reads CASSEPPGQGNSPLHF. CDR3 sequence (DNA): TGTGCCAGCAGTGAACCCCCGGGACAGGGTAATTCACCCCTCCACTTT.

The genes are TRBV3-1 (or the pseudogene TRBV3-2) and TRBJ1-2, with 7 bases fitting TRBD1. The germline V gene encodes CDR1 LGHDT and CDR2 YNNKEL (reference sequence). CDR3 size: 14 residues. V lost 6 bases and J lost 3; bases outside the gene matches: 7. CDR3 sequence reads: CASSHWGQYYGYTF. The CDR3 nucleotides are TGTGCCAGCAGTCACTGGGGACAGTACTATGGCTACACCTTC.

The chain links TRBV10-3 to TRBJ2-1, with TRBD1 matching 8 bases. The germline gives CDR1 ENHRY, CDR2 SYGVKD. The CDR3 extends over 15 amino acids. The trim removed 3 bases at V and 7 bases at J, leaving 8 bases unmatched. CDR3 nucleotides: TGTGCCATCAGTGATGAGGCAGGGGGCTGGAATGAGCAGTTCTTC. Amino acids: CAISDEAGGWNEQFF.

V usage is TRBV6-5 and J usage is TRBJ1-1; perhaps TRBD1 as D (5 bases). Between the trimmed V and J ends, which lost 7 bases and 1 base, there was a span of 13 bases. The germline V gene has CDR1 MNHEY and CDR2 SVGAGI. This CDR3 contains 14 residues. The CDR3 is CASNHRRQNTEAFF. In DNA, the CDR3 is TGTGCCAGCAATCACAGGCGTCAGAACACTGAAGCTTTCTTT.

The V call is TRBV6-4, the J call TRBJ2-2; D ambiguous. Germline loops: CDR1 MRHNA, CDR2 SNTAGT. The CDR3 has 12 residues. V was clipped by 10 bases and J by 1 base, with 7 bases between them. CDR3: CATRLNTGELFF. The DNA for the CDR3 is TGTGCCACCAGACTGAACACCGGGGAGCTGTTTTTT.

This chain joins TRBV19 and TRBJ1-5, with D uncertain. CDR1 LNHDA and CDR2 SQIVND come from the germline V gene (reference sequence). The CDR3 loop spans 15 amino acids. Trimming removed 4 bases from V and 9 bases from J, with 19 bases in between. The CDR3 sequence is CASSNLGGNARPQHF. The CDR3 DNA is TGTGCCAGTAGTAACTTAGGAGGCAACGCAAGGCCCCAGCATTTT. The full variable domain, with the rest looked up from reference TRBV19 and TRBJ1-5, is DGGITQSPKYLFRKEGQNVTLSCEQNLNHDAMYWYRQDPGQGLRLIYYSQIVNDFQKGDIAEGYSVSREKKESFPLTVTSAQKNPTAFYLCASSNLGGNARPQHFGDGTRLSIL.

The chain employs TRBV19 and TRBJ1-2; no clear D. From germline, CDR1 is LNHDA and CDR2 SQIVND (reference sequence). The CDR3 has 12 residues. The ends were cut back, 9 bases at V and 4 bases at J, with 12 bases in the middle. This CDR3 is CASQEGGYGYTF. CDR3 nucleotides: TGTGCCAGCCAGGAGGGAGGCTATGGCTACACCTTC. Combining the CDR3 with reference TRBV19 and TRBJ1-2 gives the whole variable domain DGGITQSPKYLFRKEGQNVTLSCEQNLNHDAMYWYRQDPGQGLRLIYYSQIVNDFQKGDIAEGYSVSREKKESFPLTVTSAQKNPTAFYLCASQEGGYGYTFGSGTRLTVV.

The chain combines TRBV28 with TRBJ1-5; the match to TRBD1 covers 9 bases. V gave up 7 bases and J gave up 6 bases; unmatched junction bases: 10. Germline V gene lookup returns CDR1 MDHEN and CDR2 SYDVKM. CDR3 length: 15 amino acids. The chain's CDR3 is CASKRGQGAGQPQHF. The CDR3 DNA reads TGTGCCAGCAAAAGGGGACAGGGAGCGGGTCAGCCCCAGCATTTT.

The V call is TRBV3-1 (or the pseudogene TRBV3-2), the J call TRBJ1-2, with D unresolved. Trimming pared 0 bases from V and 4 bases from J, leaving 12 bases between. Germline loops: CDR1 LGHDT, CDR2 YNNKEL (reference sequence). There are 15 residues in the CDR3. The CDR3 DNA sequence: TGTGCCAGCAGCCAAGATATGAGGGAGGCCTATGGCTACACCTTC. It codes for CASSQDMREAYGYTF.

This clone was detected a few times. CDR3 sequence: CASSDGLSNQPQHF. CDR3 DNA: TGTGCCAGCAGCGATGGGCTTAGCAATCAGCCCCAGCATTTT. V usage is TRBV28 and J usage is TRBJ1-5; D ambiguous. From germline, CDR1 is MDHEN and CDR2 SYDVKM. The CDR3 loop spans 14 amino acids. V shed 6 bases and J shed 0 bases, with 9 bases lying between them. The full variable domain, with the rest looked up from reference TRBV28 and TRBJ1-5, is DVKVTQSSRYLVKRTGEKVFLECVQDMDHENMFWYRQDPGLGLRLIYFSYDVKMKEKGDIPEGYSVSREKKERFSLILESASTNQTSMYLCASSDGLSNQPQHFGDGTRLSIL.

The chain has TRBV6-6 and TRBJ1-2, with TRBD1 matching 11 bases. The J segment lost 5 bases and the V segment lost 5 bases, leaving 16 bases of the junction unmatched. This CDR3 comprises 18 residues. Germline V CDR1 and CDR2: MNHNY, SVGAGI (reference sequence). For the CDR3, the DNA is TGTGCCAGCAGTCAACTAAACCTCAAAGGGACAGGGGGTTATGGCTACACCTTC. It codes for CASSQLNLKGTGGYGYTF.